Below are 25 T cell receptor beta chains sequenced from a single sample in a study of T cell responses to AZD1222 COVID-19 vaccine. Libraries were prepared by immunoSEQ multiplex PCR; TCRdb keeps only in-frame clonotypes and omits some of them. The table includes 120,000 or so clones, 75% to 90% detected once. Specimen: peripheral blood, collected on day 0 of AZD1222 vaccination. These receptors all stem from an adult in good health.

V and J are TRBV12-3 or TRBV12-4 and TRBJ2-7; D gene ambiguous. V shed 1 base and J shed 5 bases, with 6 bases lying between them. The CDR3 loop spans 12 amino acids. DNA of the CDR3: TGTGCCAGCAGTTTAGTTAAGGACGAGCAGTACTTC. Translated, it gives CASSLVKDEQYF.

The rearrangement links TRBV7-9 to TRBJ1-3, with unresolved D. Trimming took 5 bases from V and 4 from J, leaving 9 bases between them. The CDR3 runs 13 residues. CDR1 is SEHNR and CDR2 is FQNEAQ in the germline V gene (reference sequence). DNA of the CDR3: TGTGCCAGCAGCGAGCTTGCCGGAAACACCATATATTTT. This sequence encodes CASSELAGNTIYF.

This rearrangement joins TRBV14 to TRBJ1-6; D possibly corresponds to TRBD1 (5 bases). Per the germline V gene, CDR1 is SGHDN and CDR2 is FVKESK. The CDR3 sequence is 14 residues long. Trimming pared 3 bases from V and 3 bases from J, leaving 6 bases between. Written as DNA, the CDR3 is TGTGCCAGCAGCCAGGGGGTCTATAATTCACCCCTCCACTTT. Encoded protein: CASSQGVYNSPLHF. The complete variable domain, with remaining parts taken from reference TRBV14 and TRBJ1-6, reads EAGVTQFPSHSVIEKGQTVTLRCDPISGHDNLYWYRRVMGKEIKFLLHFVKESKQDESGMPNNRFLAERTGGTYSTLKVQPAELEDSGVYFCASSQGVYNSPLHFGNGTRLTVT.

The J gene is TRBJ1-4, the V gene TRBV2; no clear D gene. Germline V lookup: CDR1 SNHLY, CDR2 FYNNEI. The ends were cut back, 11 bases at V and 5 bases at J, with 18 bases in the middle. The CDR3 is 14 residues long. In DNA form, the CDR3 reads TGTGCCTGCGCGCCGGATGGTCGGAATGAAAAACTGTTTTTT. This sequence encodes CACAPDGRNEKLFF.

Only one count was recorded for this clone. The rearrangement joins TRBV18 to TRBJ2-1, with TRBD1 identical over 8 bases. Looked up from germline, CDR1 is KGHSH and CDR2 is LQKENI. CDR3 length: 13 residues. Trimming took 3 bases from V and 10 from J; bases not matched to a gene: 5. The CDR3 region is CASSPDRVREQFF. The CDR3 bases are TGTGCCAGCTCACCGGACAGGGTTCGAGAGCAGTTCTTC.

This chain connects TRBV3-1 (or the pseudogene TRBV3-2) to TRBJ2-1, with 10 positions matching TRBD2. The CDR3 spans 13 residues. Losses at the gene ends were 8 bases for V and 7 bases for J; bases not matched to a gene: 5. Germline V lookup: CDR1 LGHDT, CDR2 YNNKEL (reference sequence). The CDR3 DNA follows: TGTGCCAGCGGGGGACTAGCGTGGAATGAGCAGTTCTTC. Translating gives CASGGLAWNEQFF.

This chain joins TRBV7-8 and TRBJ2-7, with D perhaps TRBD1 (6 bases). The length of the CDR3 is 12 residues. V was pared by 5 bases and J by 6 bases, with 11 bases between. CDR1 SGHVS and CDR2 FQNEAQ come from the germline V gene. The CDR3 DNA reads TGTGCCAGCAGCCTCCAGACAGGCGAGCAGTACTTC. It codes for CASSLQTGEQYF.

V usage is TRBV28 and J usage is TRBJ1-2; tentative D call: TRBD1 (5 bases). Germline V gene lookup returns CDR1 MDHEN and CDR2 SYDVKM. Trimming stripped 8 bases from V and 8 bases from J, with 18 bases between. The CDR3 loop spans 13 amino acids. The CDR3 reads CASEPYRSWGYTF. As DNA, the CDR3 is TGTGCCAGCGAGCCCTACAGGAGTTGGGGCTACACCTTC.

The chain is built from TRBV24-1 and TRBJ2-6; 7 nucleotides line up with TRBD1. The trim removed 6 bases at V and 0 bases at J, leaving 7 bases unmatched. Germline CDR1 KGHDR, CDR2 SFDVKD. This CDR3 region has 17 residues. CDR3 region: CATSTRQGYSGANVLTF. CDR3 DNA sequence: TGTGCCACCAGTACCCGACAGGGTTACTCTGGGGCCAACGTCCTGACTTTC.

This sequence joins TRBV30 and TRBJ2-2, with 12 bases fitting TRBD2. CDR3 length equals 14 residues. V shed 8 bases and J 3 bases; nucleotides not matched to a gene: 4. Germline assignment: CDR1 GTSNPN and CDR2 SVGIG (reference sequence). The CDR3 bases are TGTGCCGCCACTAGCGGGGGGCACACCGGGGAGCTGTTTTTT. Translating gives CAATSGGHTGELFF.

The chain links TRBV28 to TRBJ2-3; the match to TRBD2 covers 8 bases. CDR3 length equals 12 residues. V shed 10 bases and J 0 bases; nucleotides not matched to a gene: 0. Germline V gene sequence: CDR1 MDHEN, CDR2 SYDVKM. Here the CDR3 DNA reads TGTGCCATAGCGGGGAGCACAGATACGCAGTATTTT. It encodes CAIAGSTDTQYF.

This clone was counted between two and nine times. The V call is TRBV14, the J call TRBJ2-7; D is undetermined. Germline CDR1 reads SGHDN; CDR2 reads FVKESK. This CDR3 has 14 amino acids. V was shortened by 0 bases and J by 1 base, with 7 bases between the two germline ends. The CDR3 bases are TGTGCCAGCAGCCAAGATCCTCTTTCCTACGAGCAGTACTTC. Translating it yields CASSQDPLSYEQYF.

CDR3 sequence: CASRRQEPPEAFF. Written as DNA, the CDR3 is TGTGCCAGCAGGCGACAGGAGCCCCCTGAAGCTTTCTTT. V gene TRBV6-4 combines with J gene TRBJ1-1, with D possibly being TRBD1 (6 bases). Trimming removed 6 bases at V and 6 bases at J, with 14 bases between. The CDR3 is 13 amino acids. CDR1 is MRHNA, CDR2 SNTAGT, per germline.

The chain combines TRBV23-1 with TRBJ2-1; D gene ambiguous. TRBV23-1 is an open reading frame, and its role is uncertain. The V and J ends lost 0 bases and 4 bases respectively, with 4 bases between them. The CDR3 is made up of 13 amino acids. CDR3 amino acids: CASSQSEYNEQFF. CDR3 in DNA: TGCGCCAGCAGTCAATCGGAATACAATGAGCAGTTCTTC.

This sequence joins TRBV10-3 and TRBJ2-5; TRBD1 aligns across 11 bases. CDR1 ENHRY and CDR2 SYGVKD come from the germline V gene. This CDR3 region has 16 residues. With V trimmed by 8 bases and J by 1 base, 9 bases remained unmatched. The CDR3 coding sequence is TGTGCCATCCGGAGCGGGGACAGGGGGGGCCAAGAGACCCAGTACTTC. Amino acid sequence: CAIRSGDRGGQETQYF.

The chain is built from TRBV7-9 and TRBJ1-1; D remains unclear. Trimming pared 1 base from V and 11 bases from J, leaving 14 bases between. The CDR3 has 13 residues. Germline CDR1 and CDR2: SEHNR and FQNEAQ (reference sequence). CDR3 protein: CASSLGPVYEAFF. The CDR3 DNA reads as TGTGCCAGCAGCTTAGGTCCAGTCTACGAGGCTTTCTTT.

J is TRBJ1-2 and V is TRBV28; no reliable D call. Trimming shortened V by 1 base and J by 6 bases, and 6 bases separated the two germline ends. CDR1 and CDR2 (germline): MDHEN, SYDVKM. The CDR3 sequence is 12 residues long. The CDR3, as DNA: TGTGCCAGCAGTTTATATAGGGATGGCTACACCTTC. Translating gives CASSLYRDGYTF.

V and J are TRBV29-1 and TRBJ1-2; perhaps TRBD1 as D (6 bases). V shed 0 bases and J shed 2 bases, with 10 bases lying between them. CDR3 length: 14 residues. Per the germline V gene, CDR1 is SQVTM and CDR2 is ANQGSEA. CDR3 nucleotides: TGCAGCGTTGAAGATTCACAGGGCAACTATGGCTACACCTTC. Translating gives CSVEDSQGNYGYTF.

The V and J genes are TRBV2 and TRBJ2-5; 8 nucleotides align to TRBD2. V gave up 6 bases and J gave up 1 base; unmatched junction bases: 7. Germline V gives CDR1 SNHLY, CDR2 FYNNEI. The CDR3 extends over 15 amino acids. CDR3 coding DNA: TGTGCCAGCAGCTGGAGGACTAGCCCCCAAGAGACCCAGTACTTC. Translated: CASSWRTSPQETQYF.

This clone was detected only a few times. The chain links TRBV29-1 to TRBJ1-2, with D perhaps matching TRBD1 (5 bases). The CDR3 has 13 residues. Germline loops: CDR1 SQVTM, CDR2 ANQGSEA. V was clipped by 3 bases and J by 3 bases, with 11 bases between them. This chain's CDR3 is CSVETASDYGYTF. DNA for the CDR3: TGCAGCGTTGAGACAGCTTCCGACTATGGCTACACCTTC.

V is TRBV2 and J is TRBJ1-3, with D hard to call. Germline V CDR1 and CDR2: SNHLY, FYNNEI. V dropped 3 bases and J dropped 0 bases, with 6 bases sitting between them. There are 14 residues in the CDR3. CDR3 DNA: TGTGCCAGCAGTGATGGACCCTCTGGAAACACCATATATTTT. Protein sequence: CASSDGPSGNTIYF.

This chain links TRBV5-8 with TRBJ1-5; a weak D match, TRBD1 (6 bases). CDR1 and CDR2 from the germline V gene are SGHTS and YDEGEE. V dropped 4 bases and J dropped 7 bases, with 15 bases sitting between them. The CDR3 runs 14 residues. The CDR3: CASSIRGPGQPQHF. CDR3 sequence (DNA): TGTGCCAGCAGCATCAGGGGACCGGGGCAGCCCCAGCATTTT. The full variable domain, in which reference TRBV5-8 and TRBJ1-5 provide the parts outside the CDR3, is EAGVTQSPTHLIKTRGQQATLRCSPISGHTSVYWYQQALGLGLQFLLWYDEGEERNRGNFPPRFSGRQFPNYSSELNVNALELEDSALYLCASSIRGPGQPQHFGDGTRLSIL.

The chain uses TRBV4-1 and TRBJ1-3; D ambiguous. The CDR3 runs 16 residues. V was pared by 4 bases and J by 5 bases, with 18 bases between. The V gene's germline CDR1 is MGHRA and CDR2 YSYEKL. Here the CDR3 DNA reads TGCGCCAGCAGCCCCCAAGTCCGCGCCAGTAGAAACACCATATATTTT. As protein: CASSPQVRASRNTIYF.

The chain has TRBV28 and TRBJ2-7, with D possibly called TRBD1 or TRBD2 (6 bases each). Trimming cost V 5 bases and J 0 bases, with 14 bases left between them. The CDR3 runs to 15 residues. Per germline, CDR1 MDHEN and CDR2 SYDVKM. The CDR3 nucleotides read TGTGCCAGCAGTACGGGGGCTTCCAGCTCCTACGAGCAGTACTTC. It codes for CASSTGASSSYEQYF. Together with reference TRBV28 and TRBJ2-7, the CDR3 gives the full variable domain: DVKVTQSSRYLVKRTGEKVFLECVQDMDHENMFWYRQDPGLGLRLIYFSYDVKMKEKGDIPEGYSVSREKKERFSLILESASTNQTSMYLCASSTGASSSYEQYFGPGTRLTVT.

V usage is TRBV28 and J usage is TRBJ1-4; D remains ambiguous. The V gene's germline CDR1 is MDHEN and CDR2 SYDVKM. V shed 7 bases and J shed 10 bases, with 16 bases lying between them. This CDR3 region has 13 residues. The CDR3 reads CASTVGVRGKLFF. The CDR3 DNA is TGTGCCAGCACTGTCGGGGTCCGAGGAAAACTGTTTTTT.